What follows are 27 T cell receptor beta chains derived from one specimen sequenced in a study of Graves' ophthalmopathy and Graves' hyperthyroidism. The authors amplified TCR beta CDR3 regions, and they did so from RNA transcripts for repertoire sequencing. After a first-round RT-PCR with HTBI primers, a second-round multiplex PCR was run. TCRdb independently ran MiXCR on the multiplex PCR reads; one entry per CDR3 protein. The sample consists of about 380,000 distinct CDR3 sequences, roughly 14% of them appearing once. The sample comprised peripheral blood. These receptors all stem from a young woman with stable Graves' hyperthyroidism.

This rearrangement joins TRBV20-1 to TRBJ1-1; 7 bases match TRBD1. The junction had 20 bases not matched to a gene; V was cut back by 4 bases and J by 0 bases. The CDR3 sequence is 19 residues long. CDR1 and CDR2 (germline): DFQATT, SNEGSKA (reference sequence). CDR3 loop: CSATPVSARDSLMNTEAFF. The DNA of the CDR3 is TGCAGTGCTACGCCTGTGTCGGCAAGGGACAGTCTCATGAACACTGAAGCTTTCTTT.

This chain connects TRBV7-2 to TRBJ1-5, with TRBD1 as a possible D gene (5 bases). Germline CDR1 SGHTA, CDR2 FQGNSA. The CDR3 has 15 amino acids. V lost 1 base and J lost 4, with 11 bases in between. The DNA of the CDR3 is TGTGCCAGCAGCTTAGGGGGCAGACCTAATCAGCCCCAGCATTTT. As protein: CASSLGGRPNQPQHF.

The V call is TRBV25-1, the J call TRBJ2-5; D remains unclear. CDR3 length: 15 residues. The germline V gene encodes CDR1 MGHDK and CDR2 SYGVNS. Trimming left V 1 base short and J 1 base short, with 10 bases between. Here the CDR3 DNA reads TGTGCCAGCAGTGAATCACGGCAGCCCCAAGAGACCCAGTACTTC. This sequence encodes CASSESRQPQETQYF.

Remarks on this clonotype: One base away lies a much larger clone, so this may be a sequencing read error. This sequence joins TRBV6-2 or TRBV6-3 and TRBJ2-5; D is possibly TRBD1 or TRBD2 (5 bases each). Germline V CDR1 and CDR2: MNHEY, SVGEGT. This CDR3 is built from 14 residues. CDR3 nucleotides: TGTGCCAGCAGCCAGGGACGTAACCAAGAGACCAAGTACTTC. Translating it yields CASSQGRNQETKYF.

The V call is TRBV6-5, the J call TRBJ1-1; the D gene is possibly TRBD1 (5 bases). Per germline, CDR1 MNHEY and CDR2 SVGAGI. CDR3 length equals 11 residues. The V gene lost 4 bases and the J gene lost 8 bases, with 8 bases spanning the gap. Here the CDR3 reads CASSWDFEAFF. The CDR3 DNA reads TGTGCCAGCAGTTGGGACTTCGAAGCTTTCTTT.

The J gene is TRBJ2-5, the V gene TRBV5-1; weak D call: TRBD2 (5 bases). This CDR3 region has 13 residues. V was pared by 2 bases and J by 4 bases, with 9 bases between. Germline V gene sequence: CDR1 SGHRS, CDR2 YFSETQ. CDR3 nucleotide sequence: TGCGCCAGCAGCTTCGAGCGGTTAGAGACCCAGTACTTC. Encoded protein: CASSFERLETQYF.

In its sample, this clonotype was seen many times. Relative to the germline gene, one junction end is altered; a read error may explain this. The J gene is TRBJ2-7, the V gene TRBV6-1; TRBD2 agrees at 9 bases. The CDR3 spans 16 residues. Per the germline V gene, CDR1 is MNHNS and CDR2 is SASEGT. The CDR3 spells CAISEAGGHATYEQYF. CDR3 nucleotide sequence: TGTGCCATCAGTGAAGCGGGGGGACACGCAACCTACGAGCAGTACTTC.

This clonotype appeared a few times. The chain employs TRBV25-1 and TRBJ2-2; D perhaps matches TRBD1 (6 bases). The CDR3 loop spans 14 amino acids. Germline CDR1 MGHDK, CDR2 SYGVNS. The V gene lost 3 bases and the J gene lost 4 bases, with 9 bases spanning the gap. DNA for the CDR3: TGTGCCAGCAGTGAGGCCAGGGGCACCGGGGAGCTGTTTTTT. The encoded protein is CASSEARGTGELFF.

This CDR3 reads CASSLVGYIGELFF. The CDR3 nucleotides read TGTGCCAGCAGCTTAGTTGGGTATATCGGGGAGCTGTTTTTT. This chain joins TRBV11-2 and TRBJ2-2, with no clear D. The CDR3 is made up of 14 amino acids. Germline V CDR1 and CDR2: SGHAT, FQNNGV. V gave up 1 base and J gave up 7 bases, with 10 bases separating them.

Concerning this clonotype itself: Germline is not matched at one junction end, which may reflect a read error. The CDR3 DNA sequence: TGTGTCAGCAGTTACTCCCCAGGCCTTGAGTTGACCTTC. It codes for CVSSYSPGLELTF. V is TRBV6-5 and J is TRBJ1-2; D uncertain. Germline V gene data show CDR1 as MNHEY and CDR2 as SVGAGI. The CDR3 has 13 amino acids.

In its sample, this clonotype was seen many times. The rearrangement links TRBV6-1 to TRBJ2-7, with TRBD2 matching over 8 bases. Trimming cost V 6 bases and J 4 bases; bases outside gene matches: 8. Germline V gene sequence: CDR1 MNHNS, CDR2 SASEGT. The CDR3 consists of 14 residues. The CDR3 DNA is TGTGCCAGCAGGGGGAGCGGGGGAGGGTACGAGCAGTACTTC. Translated, it gives CASRGSGGGYEQYF.

Many counts were recorded for this clonotype. This chain links TRBV2 with TRBJ1-3; D is possibly TRBD1 (5 bases). The CDR3 loop spans 16 amino acids. CDR1 and CDR2 from the germline V gene are SNHLY and FYNNEI. V was clipped by 4 bases and J by 4 bases, with 17 bases between them. CDR3 nucleotides: TGTGCCAGCAGTGGCCTTGAAAGGGGAAGAGGAAACACCATATATTTT. Its translation: CASSGLERGRGNTIYF.

At least ten counts were recorded for this clonotype. As DNA, the CDR3 is TGTGCCAGTAGTATAAGCCTGGACACGGTGCGAGCTTTCTTT. This encodes CASSISLDTVRAFF. V and J are TRBV19 and TRBJ1-1; D possibly corresponds to TRBD1 (5 bases). Germline assignment: CDR1 LNHDA and CDR2 SQIVND (reference sequence). This CDR3 is built from 14 residues. V was trimmed by 2 bases and J by 10 bases, leaving 17 bases between them.

In this sample, this clonotype turned up many times. The chain couples TRBV10-3 to TRBJ1-5; TRBD1 might be the D (5 bases). Germline CDR1 ENHRY, CDR2 SYGVKD. The CDR3 consists of 16 residues. Trimming left V 5 bases short and J 5 bases short, with 19 bases between. CDR3 nucleotide sequence: TGTGCCATCAGTCCTAATATAAATCAGGGATATCAGCCCCAGCATTTT. It specifies CAISPNINQGYQPQHF.

The chain has TRBV12-3 or TRBV12-4 and TRBJ2-5; D might be TRBD1 or TRBD2, each matching 5 bases. V was cut by 6 bases and J by 2 bases, with 10 bases left in between. CDR3 length: 13 residues. CDR3 nucleotide sequence: TGTGCCAGCAGATACTGGGGGCAAGAGACCCAGTACTTC. Its translation: CASRYWGQETQYF.

This clonotype was recorded at least ten times. The CDR3: CASSETRVYEQYF. The CDR3 bases are TGTGCCAGCAGTGAAACGCGGGTGTACGAGCAGTACTTC. The genes are TRBV6-1 and TRBJ2-7, with D possibly TRBD2 on 5 matching bases. Germline assignment: CDR1 MNHNS and CDR2 SASEGT. The V and J ends lost 2 bases and 4 bases respectively, with 9 bases between them. The CDR3 contains 13 residues.

This clonotype was picked up many times. The chain carries TRBV14 and TRBJ1-1; no clear D gene. The germline V and J ends were trimmed by 2 bases and 11 bases, with 12 bases remaining between them. The V gene's germline CDR1 is SGHDN and CDR2 FVKESK. The CDR3 length is 12 residues. The CDR3 DNA follows: TGTGCCAGCAGCCAAATCCCCTCATGGGCTTTCTTT. Amino acid sequence: CASSQIPSWAFF.

This clonotype has at least ten counts. The rearrangement links TRBV4-1 to TRBJ2-7; D is uncertain. V was clipped by 3 bases and J by 2 bases, with 14 bases between them. CDR3 length equals 15 residues. Germline CDR1 is MGHRA and CDR2 is YSYEKL. This chain's CDR3 is CASSQVENNAYEQYF. CDR3 in DNA: TGCGCCAGCAGCCAGGTTGAAAACAACGCCTACGAGCAGTACTTC.

This clonotype was seen repeatedly, ten times or more. This rearrangement joins TRBV5-1 to TRBJ1-1; D may be TRBD1 (5 bases). The length of the CDR3 is 15 residues. Trimming removed 4 bases from V and 4 bases from J, with 17 bases in between. CDR1 and CDR2 (germline): SGHRS, YFSETQ. CDR3 DNA: TGCGCCAGCAGCGTGGGAGGGGAGGGGAGCACTGAAGCTTTCTTT. Translation: CASSVGGEGSTEAFF.

CDR3 protein: CASSQGTRNTEAFF. In DNA, the CDR3 is TGTGCCAGCAGTCAGGGGACGAGGAACACTGAAGCTTTCTTT. This chain uses TRBV6-1 with TRBJ1-1, with D perhaps matching TRBD1 (6 bases). CDR1 MNHNS and CDR2 SASEGT come from the germline V gene. The CDR3 consists of 14 residues. V was pared by 5 bases and J by 1 base, with 11 bases between.

This clonotype has a count of ten or more. CDR3 sequence (DNA): TGTGCCAGCAGTTACGGCAGGGAGGTGGACGAGCAGTACTTC. It specifies CASSYGREVDEQYF. This chain joins TRBV6-5 and TRBJ2-7, with D possibly TRBD2 on 6 matching bases. V lost 2 bases to trimming and J lost 5 bases, with 13 bases between them. The CDR3 covers 14 residues. CDR1 and CDR2 from the germline V gene are MNHEY and SVGAGI.

The V gene is TRBV12-3 or TRBV12-4, the J gene TRBJ1-1, with 10 nucleotides matching TRBD1. The CDR3 spans 17 residues. V was pared by 6 bases and J by 3 bases, with 13 bases of the junction left unmatched. Written as DNA, the CDR3 is TGTGCCAGCAGCTACCCGCCCATGGGGACAGGGGACACTGAAGCTTTCTTT. This codes for CASSYPPMGTGDTEAFF.

This clonotype occurred a few times. The rearrangement uses TRBV7-8 and TRBJ2-5; TRBD2 might be the D (5 bases). The length of the CDR3 is 14 residues. V was clipped by 5 bases and J by 3 bases, with 13 bases between them. CDR1 is SGHVS and CDR2 is FQNEAQ in the germline V gene. In DNA form, the CDR3 reads TGTGCCAGCAGCCGTAACCCCGGGGAAGAGACCCAGTACTTC. Translation gives CASSRNPGEETQYF.

This clonotype was seen at least ten times. The rearrangement joins TRBV20-1 to TRBJ1-1, with D tentatively TRBD1 (5 bases). The CDR3 length is 13 residues. The germline V and J ends were trimmed by 4 bases and 0 bases, with 9 bases remaining between them. Germline V lookup: CDR1 DFQATT, CDR2 SNEGSKA (reference sequence). CDR3 sequence reads: CSATKGVNTEAFF. CDR3 coding DNA: TGCAGTGCTACTAAAGGGGTGAACACTGAAGCTTTCTTT.

This clonotype was observed a handful of times. The CDR3: CASSLEYAGGEQYF. CDR3 DNA sequence: TGTGCCAGCAGCTTAGAATATGCAGGGGGCGAGCAGTACTTC. The chain employs TRBV11-2 and TRBJ2-7; 7 bases line up with TRBD1. Trimming cost V 0 bases and J 6 bases; bases outside gene matches: 5. The CDR3 loop spans 14 amino acids. Germline loops: CDR1 SGHAT, CDR2 FQNNGV.

This sequence joins TRBV6-2 or TRBV6-3 and TRBJ2-3, with 8 bases lining up with TRBD1. CDR3 size: 15 residues. The V gene end was trimmed by 6 bases and the J gene end by 4 bases; junction bases not matched to a gene: 9. Germline CDR1 is MNHEY and CDR2 is SVGEGT. CDR3 amino acids: CASSHRGEYADTQYF. The CDR3 bases are TGTGCCAGCAGCCACAGGGGGGAGTACGCAGATACGCAGTATTTT.

This clonotype was picked up many times. V is TRBV6-5 and J is TRBJ1-5; D unresolved. Trimming took 0 bases from V and 7 from J, leaving 16 bases between them. The CDR3 has 16 residues. The V gene's germline CDR1 is MNHEY and CDR2 SVGAGI. CDR3: CASSYSIPLEGQPQHF. The DNA for the CDR3 is TGTGCCAGCAGTTACTCGATCCCCCTCGAGGGACAGCCCCAGCATTTT.